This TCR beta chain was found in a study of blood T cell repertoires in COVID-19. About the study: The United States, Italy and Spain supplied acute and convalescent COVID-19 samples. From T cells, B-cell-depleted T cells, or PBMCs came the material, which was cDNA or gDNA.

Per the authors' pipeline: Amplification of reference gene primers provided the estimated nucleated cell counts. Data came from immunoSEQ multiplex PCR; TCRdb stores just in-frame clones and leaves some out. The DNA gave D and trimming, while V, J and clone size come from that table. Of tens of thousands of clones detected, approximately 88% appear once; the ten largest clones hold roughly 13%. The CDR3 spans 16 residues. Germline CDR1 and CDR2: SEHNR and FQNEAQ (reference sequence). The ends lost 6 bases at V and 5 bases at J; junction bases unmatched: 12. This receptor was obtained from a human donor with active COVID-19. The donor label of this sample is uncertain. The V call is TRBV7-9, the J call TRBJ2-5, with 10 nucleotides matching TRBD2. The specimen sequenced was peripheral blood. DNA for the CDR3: TGTGCCAGCAGTTCTATCGCTAGCGGGAGTGGGGAGACCCAGTACTTC. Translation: CASSSIASGSGETQYF.